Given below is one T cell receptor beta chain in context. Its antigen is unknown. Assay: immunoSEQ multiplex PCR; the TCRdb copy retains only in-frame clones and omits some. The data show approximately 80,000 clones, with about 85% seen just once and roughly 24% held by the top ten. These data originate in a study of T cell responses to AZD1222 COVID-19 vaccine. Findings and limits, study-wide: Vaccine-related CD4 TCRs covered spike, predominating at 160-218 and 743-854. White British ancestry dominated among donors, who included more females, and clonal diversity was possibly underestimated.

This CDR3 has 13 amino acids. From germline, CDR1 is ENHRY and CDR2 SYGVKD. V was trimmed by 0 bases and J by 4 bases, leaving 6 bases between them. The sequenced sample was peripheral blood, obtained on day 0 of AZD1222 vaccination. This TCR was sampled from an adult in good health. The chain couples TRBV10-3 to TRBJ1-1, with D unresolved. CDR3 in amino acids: CAISESTGTEAFF. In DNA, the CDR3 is TGTGCCATCAGTGAGTCGACCGGCACTGAAGCTTTCTTT.